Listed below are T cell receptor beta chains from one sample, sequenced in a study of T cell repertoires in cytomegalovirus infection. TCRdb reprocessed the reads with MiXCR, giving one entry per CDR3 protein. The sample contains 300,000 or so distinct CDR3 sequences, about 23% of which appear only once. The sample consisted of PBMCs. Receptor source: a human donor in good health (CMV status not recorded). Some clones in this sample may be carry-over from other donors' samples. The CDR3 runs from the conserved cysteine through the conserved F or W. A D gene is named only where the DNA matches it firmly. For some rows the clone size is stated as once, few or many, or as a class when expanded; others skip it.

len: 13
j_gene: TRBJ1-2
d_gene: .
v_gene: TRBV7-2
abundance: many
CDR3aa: CASSLDRVWGYTF
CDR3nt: TGTGCCAGCAGCTTAGACAGGGTTTGGGGCTACACCTTC

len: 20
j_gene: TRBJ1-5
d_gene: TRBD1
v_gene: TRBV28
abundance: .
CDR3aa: CASSPTVGQGGVLGNQPQHF
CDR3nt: TGTGCCAGCAGTCCGACGGTGGGACAGGGGGGAGTATTGGGCAATCAGCCCCAGCATTTT

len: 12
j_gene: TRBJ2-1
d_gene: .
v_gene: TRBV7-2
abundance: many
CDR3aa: CASSLNLNIQFF
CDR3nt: TGTGCCAGCAGCCTCAACTTAAATATCCAGTTCTTC

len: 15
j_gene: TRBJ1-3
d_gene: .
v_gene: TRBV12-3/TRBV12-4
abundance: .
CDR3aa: CASTPDRHSGNTIYF
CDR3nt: TGTGCCAGCACCCCGGACCGCCACTCTGGAAACACCATATATTTT

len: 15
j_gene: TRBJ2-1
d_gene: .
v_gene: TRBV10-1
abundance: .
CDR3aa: CASSDGGVTYNEQFF
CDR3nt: TGCGCCAGCAGTGACGGGGGAGTTACCTACAATGAGCAGTTCTTC

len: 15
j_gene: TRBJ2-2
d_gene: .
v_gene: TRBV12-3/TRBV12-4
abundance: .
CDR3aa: CASSLAEVETGELFF
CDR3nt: TGTGCCAGCAGCTTAGCGGAAGTAGAAACCGGGGAGCTGTTTTTT

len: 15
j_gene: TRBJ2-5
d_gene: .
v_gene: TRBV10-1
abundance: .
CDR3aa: CASSEAQRAQETQYF
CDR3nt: TGCGCCAGCAGTGAAGCCCAGCGGGCGCAAGAGACCCAGTACTTC

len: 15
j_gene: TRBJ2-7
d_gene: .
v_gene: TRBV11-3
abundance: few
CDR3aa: CASSLAAGPSYEQYF
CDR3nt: TGTGCCAGCAGCTTAGCGGCGGGCCCGTCCTACGAGCAGTACTTC

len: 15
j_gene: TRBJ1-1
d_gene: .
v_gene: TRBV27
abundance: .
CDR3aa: CASSLLPGSTTEAFF
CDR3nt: TGTGCCAGCAGTTTATTACCAGGGTCGACTACTGAAGCTTTCTTT

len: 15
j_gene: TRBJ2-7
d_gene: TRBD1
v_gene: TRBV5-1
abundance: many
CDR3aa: CASSSRTGGSYEQYF
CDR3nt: TGCGCCAGCAGTTCACGGACAGGGGGCTCCTACGAGCAGTACTTC

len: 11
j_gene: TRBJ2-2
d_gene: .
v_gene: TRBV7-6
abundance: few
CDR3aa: CASSPTRELFF
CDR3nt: TGTGCCAGCAGCCCCACCCGGGAGCTGTTTTTT

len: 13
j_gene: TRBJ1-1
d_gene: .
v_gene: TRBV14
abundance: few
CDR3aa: CASLSGVFTEAFF
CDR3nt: TGTGCCAGCTTATCCGGGGTATTCACTGAAGCTTTCTTT

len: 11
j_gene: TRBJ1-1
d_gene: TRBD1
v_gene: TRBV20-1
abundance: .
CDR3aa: CSARQGAEAFF
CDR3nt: TGCAGTGCCAGACAGGGTGCTGAAGCTTTCTTT

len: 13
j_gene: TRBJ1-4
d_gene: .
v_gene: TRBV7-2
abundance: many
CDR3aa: CASSLAYGEKLFF
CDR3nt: TGTGCCAGCAGCTTAGCGTACGGCGAAAAACTGTTTTTT

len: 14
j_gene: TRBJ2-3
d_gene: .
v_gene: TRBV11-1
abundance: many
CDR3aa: CASSLGEFADTQYF
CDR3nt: TGTGCCAGCAGCTTAGGAGAATTCGCAGATACGCAGTATTTT

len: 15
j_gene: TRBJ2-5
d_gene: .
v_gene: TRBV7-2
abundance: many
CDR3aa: CASSLIWSGEETQYF
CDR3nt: TGTGCCAGCAGCTTAATATGGTCGGGGGAGGAGACCCAGTACTTC

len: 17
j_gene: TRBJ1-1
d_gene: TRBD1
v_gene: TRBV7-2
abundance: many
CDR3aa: CASSLAPGQASGTEAFF
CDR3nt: TGTGCCAGCAGCTTAGCGCCGGGACAGGCCTCCGGCACTGAAGCTTTCTTT

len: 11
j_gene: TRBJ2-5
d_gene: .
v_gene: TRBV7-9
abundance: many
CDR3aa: CASSQKETQYF
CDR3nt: TGTGCCAGCAGCCAGAAGGAGACCCAGTACTTC

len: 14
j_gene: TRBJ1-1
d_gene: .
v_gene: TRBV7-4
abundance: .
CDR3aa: CASSLPGLGTEAFF
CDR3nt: TGTGCCAGCAGCTTACCGGGGCTCGGGACTGAAGCTTTCTTT

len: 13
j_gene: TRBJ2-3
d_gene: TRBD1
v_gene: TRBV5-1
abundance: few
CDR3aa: CATSGQGTDTQYF
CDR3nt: TGCGCCACATCAGGACAGGGCACAGATACGCAGTATTTT

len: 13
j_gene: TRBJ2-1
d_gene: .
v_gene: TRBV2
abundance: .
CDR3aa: CASSVRGWNEQFF
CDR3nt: TGTGCCAGCAGCGTACGGGGGTGGAATGAGCAGTTCTTC

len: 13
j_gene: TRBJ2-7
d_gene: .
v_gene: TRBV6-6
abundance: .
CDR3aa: CASRTTAAYEQYF
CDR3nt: TGTGCCAGCAGAACGACAGCAGCCTACGAGCAGTACTTC

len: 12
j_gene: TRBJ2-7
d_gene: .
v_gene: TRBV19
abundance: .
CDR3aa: CASSFGLGEQYF
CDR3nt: TGTGCCAGTAGTTTCGGTTTAGGCGAGCAGTACTTC

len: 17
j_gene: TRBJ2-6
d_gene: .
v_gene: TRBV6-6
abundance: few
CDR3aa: CASSGFTGLSGANVLTF
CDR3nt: TGTGCCAGCAGTGGGTTCACAGGGCTCTCTGGGGCCAACGTCCTGACTTTC

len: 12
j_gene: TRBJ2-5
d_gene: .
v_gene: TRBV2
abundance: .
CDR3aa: CASRGDRETQYF
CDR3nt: TGTGCCAGCAGGGGAGACCGAGAGACCCAGTACTTC